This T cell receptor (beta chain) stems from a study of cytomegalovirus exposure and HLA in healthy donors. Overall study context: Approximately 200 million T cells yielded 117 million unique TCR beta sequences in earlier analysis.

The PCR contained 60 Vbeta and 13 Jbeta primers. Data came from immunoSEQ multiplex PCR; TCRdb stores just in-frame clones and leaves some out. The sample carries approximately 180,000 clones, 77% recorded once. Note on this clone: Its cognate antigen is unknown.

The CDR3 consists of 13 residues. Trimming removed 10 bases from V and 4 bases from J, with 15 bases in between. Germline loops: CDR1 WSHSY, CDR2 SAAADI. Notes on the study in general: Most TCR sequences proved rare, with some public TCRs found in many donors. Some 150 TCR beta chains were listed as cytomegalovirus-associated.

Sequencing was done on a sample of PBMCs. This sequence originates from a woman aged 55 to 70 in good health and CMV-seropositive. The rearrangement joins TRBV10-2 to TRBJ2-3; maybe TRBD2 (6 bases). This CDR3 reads CATRSGLADTQYF. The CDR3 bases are TGCGCCACTAGGAGCGGGTTGGCAGATACGCAGTATTTT.